The 10 T cell receptor beta chains given below trace back to one sample, sequenced in a study of technical replicates of blood from a handful of donors. The table came from immunoSEQ multiplex PCR; TCRdb's copy has only in-frame clones and leaves some out. The sample yields just over 15,000 clones, about nine tenths seen once. Sequenced: PBMCs. The receptors come from a human donor in good health.

The rearrangement uses TRBV4-1 and TRBJ2-3; the match to TRBD2 covers 10 bases. V lost 0 bases, J lost 0 bases, and 3 bases stayed unmatched. CDR1 is MGHRA, CDR2 YSYEKL, per germline. The length of the CDR3 is 17 residues. For the CDR3, the DNA is TGCGCCAGCAGCCAAGATGTACTAGCGGGAAGCACAGATACGCAGTATTTT. This sequence encodes CASSQDVLAGSTDTQYF.

V usage is TRBV28 and J usage is TRBJ2-7; 10 nucleotides agree with TRBD2. Germline trimming cut 5 bases from V and 1 base from J; bases unmatched to any gene: 11. The CDR3 totals 17 residues. The V gene's germline CDR1 is MDHEN and CDR2 SYDVKM. CDR3: CASSQAGGSGRSYEQYF. The CDR3 region has the DNA TGTGCCAGCAGTCAGGCGGGGGGTAGCGGGAGGTCCTACGAGCAGTACTTC.

The CDR3 DNA is TGTGCCAGCAGCTTAATTTTGGGACTAGCGGGAACTGGGGCCAACGTCCTGACTTTC. Translation: CASSLILGLAGTGANVLTF. The chain joins TRBV7-9 to TRBJ2-6; 13 bases match TRBD2. The CDR3 totals 19 residues. Germline trimming cut 2 bases from V and 2 bases from J; bases unmatched to any gene: 6. The germline gives CDR1 SEHNR, CDR2 FQNEAQ (reference sequence). The full variable domain, rest sourced from reference TRBV7-9 and TRBJ2-6, is DTGVSQNPRHKITKRGQNVTFRCDPISEHNRLYWYRQTLGQGPEFLTYFQNEAQLEKSRLLSDRFSAERPKGSFSTLEIQRTEQGDSAMYLCASSLILGLAGTGANVLTFGAGSRLTVL.

V and J are TRBV6-5 and TRBJ2-4; 10 bases are a match to TRBD1. Germline V gene data show CDR1 as MNHEY and CDR2 as SVGAGI. V shed 5 bases and J 6 bases; nucleotides not matched to a gene: 7. This CDR3 is built from 15 residues. This CDR3 reads CASSTGGTGANIQYF. The DNA of the CDR3 is TGTGCCAGCAGTACCGGGGGGACAGGGGCAAACATTCAGTACTTC.

This chain joins TRBV6-1 and TRBJ1-1; 9 nucleotides agree with TRBD1. V lost 11 bases and J lost 5; bases outside the gene matches: 3. Germline V gene data show CDR1 as MNHNS and CDR2 as SASEGT. The CDR3 sequence is 11 residues long. In nucleotides, the CDR3 is TGTGCCGCACAGGGGGCTACTGAAGCTTTCTTT. As protein: CAAQGATEAFF.

The chain carries TRBV5-1 and TRBJ2-7, with a tentative D call TRBD1 (5 bases). This CDR3 has 15 residues. The V and J ends lost 6 bases and 3 bases respectively, with 19 bases between them. Per the germline V gene, CDR1 is SGHRS and CDR2 is YFSETQ. CDR3 protein: CASKPSIDSRYEQYF. CDR3 in DNA: TGCGCCAGCAAACCTTCTATCGACAGCCGCTACGAGCAGTACTTC.

This chain links TRBV30 with TRBJ2-3; 8 nucleotides align to TRBD1. CDR1 and CDR2 from the germline V gene are GTSNPN and SVGIG (reference sequence). V lost 3 bases to trimming and J lost 4 bases; unmatched junction nucleotides: 6. The CDR3 has 14 amino acids. This chain's CDR3 is CAWRKTGVPDTQYF. CDR3 bases: TGTGCCTGGAGGAAGACAGGGGTGCCAGATACGCAGTATTTT.

The chain recombines TRBV5-1 with TRBJ2-6, with D maybe TRBD1 (6 bases). There are 15 residues in the CDR3. Germline V gene sequence: CDR1 SGHRS, CDR2 YFSETQ. V shed 0 bases and J shed 4 bases, with 8 bases lying between them. In DNA form, the CDR3 reads TGCGCCAGCAGCTTGGCAGGGGCCGGGGCCAACGTCCTGACTTTC. Translation: CASSLAGAGANVLTF.

The V call is TRBV25-1, the J call TRBJ2-5, with 8 bases that match TRBD2. V gave up 5 bases and J gave up 5 bases; unmatched junction bases: 7. The CDR3 spans 14 residues. Germline V lookup: CDR1 MGHDK, CDR2 SYGVNS. CDR3 sequence: CASSTLAERETQYF. The CDR3 nucleotides are TGTGCCAGCAGTACACTAGCGGAGAGGGAGACCCAGTACTTC.

The rearrangement uses TRBV19 and TRBJ2-1, with D possibly being TRBD1 (5 bases). CDR3 length: 12 residues. The germline V and J ends were trimmed by 3 bases and 10 bases, with 10 bases remaining between them. Germline assignment: CDR1 LNHDA and CDR2 SQIVND (reference sequence). CDR3 protein: CASSMRRGEQFF. The DNA of the CDR3 is TGTGCCAGTAGTATGAGAAGGGGCGAGCAGTTCTTC.